The 10 T cell receptor beta chains below come from one sample, sequenced in a study of blood T cell repertoires in COVID-19. Data came from immunoSEQ multiplex PCR; TCRdb stores just in-frame clones and leaves some out. The repertoire holds some 240,000 clones, with over 80% as singletons. Sequencing was carried out using peripheral blood. Every receptor here comes from a woman aged 70-85 years with COVID-19, enrolled during active disease.

This clone was seen once. Its ends do not fully match the called genes, so a read error is possible. The rearrangement uses TRBV12-3 or TRBV12-4 and TRBJ2-7, with 9 bases aligning to TRBD1. The CDR3 runs to 13 residues. The CDR3 DNA is TGTGCCAGCAGTTTACAAACAGGGACAGGGTTTTTTTTC. Its protein is CASSLQTGTGFFF.

This chain uses TRBV4-1 with TRBJ1-5; no reliable D call. Trimming pared 1 base from V and 0 bases from J, leaving 4 bases between. CDR1 is MGHRA, CDR2 YSYEKL, per germline. The CDR3 is 14 amino acids. The CDR3 DNA sequence: TGCGCCAGCAGCCAAGTAATTAGCAATCAGCCCCAGCATTTT. It yields the protein CASSQVISNQPQHF.

This chain links TRBV5-1 with TRBJ2-6, with D possibly matching TRBD2 (5 bases). This CDR3 has 18 amino acids. Trimming cost V 0 bases and J 0 bases, with 13 bases left between them. Germline V gene lookup returns CDR1 SGHRS and CDR2 YFSETQ. For the CDR3, the DNA is TGCGCCAGCAGCTTGGGGTTCCTAACTAGCTCTGGGGCCAACGTCCTGACTTTC. The encoded protein is CASSLGFLTSSGANVLTF. Full variable domain (missing parts from reference TRBV5-1 and TRBJ2-6): KAGVTQTPRYLIKTRGQQVTLSCSPISGHRSVSWYQQTPGQGLQFLFEYFSETQRNKGNFPGRFSGRQFSNSRSEMNVSTLELGDSALYLCASSLGFLTSSGANVLTFGAGSRLTVL.

The chain couples TRBV3-1 (or the pseudogene TRBV3-2) to TRBJ2-5; TRBD1 matches at 9 bases. The length of the CDR3 is 16 residues. From germline, CDR1 is LGHDT and CDR2 YNNKEL (reference sequence). The V gene end was trimmed by 3 bases and the J gene end by 5 bases; junction bases not matched to a gene: 10. The CDR3: CASSQVNTGGDETQYF. The CDR3 DNA reads as TGTGCCAGCAGCCAGGTTAATACAGGGGGCGATGAGACCCAGTACTTC.

The gene calls are TRBV7-3 and TRBJ2-1; 7 positions agree with TRBD2. This CDR3 spans 14 amino acids. V dropped 3 bases and J dropped 10; count of bases not matched to a gene: 9. In germline, CDR1 is SGHTA, CDR2 FQGTGA. CDR3 sequence (DNA): TGTGCCAGCAGCTTGCGTTGGACTAGTTACGAGCAGTTCTTC. It yields the protein CASSLRWTSYEQFF. Complete variable domain (other parts from reference TRBV7-3 and TRBJ2-1): GAGVSQTPSNKVTEKGKYVELRCDPISGHTALYWYRQSLGQGPEFLIYFQGTGAADDSGLPNDRFFAVRPEGSVSTLKIQRTERGDSAVYLCASSLRWTSYEQFFGPGTRLTVL.

The V and J genes are TRBV20-1 and TRBJ1-4; unclear D gene. CDR1 and CDR2 from the germline V gene are DFQATT and SNEGSKA (reference sequence). The CDR3 runs to 11 residues. In DNA form, the CDR3 reads TGCTGTGGAGGAAATAATGAAAAACTGTTTTTT. Residues: CCGGNNEKLFF.

This rearrangement joins TRBV6-5 to TRBJ2-7; TRBD1 might be the D (6 bases). Per germline, CDR1 MNHEY and CDR2 SVGAGI. The CDR3 is made up of 15 amino acids. The V end was cut by 6 bases, the J end by 0 bases, with 15 bases between. The CDR3 reads CASRFKPDSSYEQYF. CDR3 sequence (DNA): TGTGCCAGCAGATTCAAACCGGACAGCTCCTACGAGCAGTACTTC.

The table lists this clone with a few counts. The chain is built from TRBV7-9 and TRBJ2-3; 8 nucleotides agree with TRBD2. Germline assignment: CDR1 SEHNR and CDR2 FQNEAQ (reference sequence). This CDR3 has 14 amino acids. J gave up 1 base and V 3 bases, and 0 bases lay outside the gene matches. This chain's CDR3 is CASSLTSGTDTQYF. DNA of the CDR3: TGTGCCAGCAGCTTGACTAGCGGCACAGATACGCAGTATTTT. Combining the CDR3 with reference TRBV7-9 and TRBJ2-3 gives the whole variable domain DTGVSQNPRHKITKRGQNVTFRCDPISEHNRLYWYRQTLGQGPEFLTYFQNEAQLEKSRLLSDRFSAERPKGSFSTLEIQRTEQGDSAMYLCASSLTSGTDTQYFGPGTRLTVL.

The gene calls are TRBV30 and TRBJ1-4, with D perhaps TRBD1 (6 bases). The ends were cut back, 0 bases at V and 8 bases at J, with 10 bases in the middle. Germline V gene data show CDR1 as GTSNPN and CDR2 as SVGIG (reference sequence). The CDR3 runs to 13 residues. This CDR3 is CAWSVKGVEKLFF. The CDR3 bases are TGTGCCTGGAGTGTGAAGGGGGTAGAAAAACTGTTTTTT.

V and J are TRBV5-4 and TRBJ2-5; 10 bases are shared with TRBD1. The CDR3 runs 17 residues. CDR1 is SGHNT and CDR2 is YYREEE in the germline V gene (reference sequence). V was clipped by 0 bases and J by 6 bases; unmatched bases: 11. DNA of the CDR3: TGTGCCAGCAGCTTGGCATTCGGACAGGGGGTCGGGAAGACCCAGTACTTC. This codes for CASSLAFGQGVGKTQYF.